This TCR beta chain comes out of a study of cytomegalovirus exposure and HLA in healthy donors. General study results and limits: The study flagged approximately 180 TCR beta chains as cytomegalovirus-associated.

13 Jbeta primers and 60 Vbeta primers were used for the PCR. Method: immunoSEQ multiplex PCR; TCRdb's copy keeps in-frame clones and lacks some. The repertoire holds 150,000 or so clones, with approximately 82% as singletons. Points on this clone: As yet, its antigen is unknown.

Sequenced: PBMCs. This TCR was recovered from a young man in good health and CMV-seropositive.

The CDR3, as DNA: TGTGCCAGCAGCTTATCAGGGGTCGAAGGCTACACCTTC. Protein sequence: CASSLSGVEGYTF. This rearrangement joins TRBV7-3 to TRBJ1-2, with D perhaps TRBD1 (6 bases). The germline V gene encodes CDR1 SGHTA and CDR2 FQGTGA. Trimming removed 2 bases from V and 8 bases from J, with 12 bases in between. CDR3 length equals 13 residues.